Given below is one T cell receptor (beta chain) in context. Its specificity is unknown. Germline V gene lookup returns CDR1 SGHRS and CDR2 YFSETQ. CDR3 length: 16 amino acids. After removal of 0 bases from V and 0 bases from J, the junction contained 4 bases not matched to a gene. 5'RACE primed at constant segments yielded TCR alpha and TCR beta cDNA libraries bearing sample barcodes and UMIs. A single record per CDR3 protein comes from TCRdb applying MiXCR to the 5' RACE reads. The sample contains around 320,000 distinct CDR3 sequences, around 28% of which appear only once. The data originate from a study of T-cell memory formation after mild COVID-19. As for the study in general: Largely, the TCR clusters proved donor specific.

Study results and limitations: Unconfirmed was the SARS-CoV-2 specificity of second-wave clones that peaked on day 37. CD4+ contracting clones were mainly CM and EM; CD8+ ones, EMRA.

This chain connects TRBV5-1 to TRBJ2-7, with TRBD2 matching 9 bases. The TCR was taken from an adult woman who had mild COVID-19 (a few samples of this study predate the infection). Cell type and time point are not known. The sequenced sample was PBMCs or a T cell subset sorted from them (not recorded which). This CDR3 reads CASSLAERGASYEQYF. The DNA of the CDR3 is TGCGCCAGCAGCTTGGCCGAGCGGGGGGCCTCCTACGAGCAGTACTTC.